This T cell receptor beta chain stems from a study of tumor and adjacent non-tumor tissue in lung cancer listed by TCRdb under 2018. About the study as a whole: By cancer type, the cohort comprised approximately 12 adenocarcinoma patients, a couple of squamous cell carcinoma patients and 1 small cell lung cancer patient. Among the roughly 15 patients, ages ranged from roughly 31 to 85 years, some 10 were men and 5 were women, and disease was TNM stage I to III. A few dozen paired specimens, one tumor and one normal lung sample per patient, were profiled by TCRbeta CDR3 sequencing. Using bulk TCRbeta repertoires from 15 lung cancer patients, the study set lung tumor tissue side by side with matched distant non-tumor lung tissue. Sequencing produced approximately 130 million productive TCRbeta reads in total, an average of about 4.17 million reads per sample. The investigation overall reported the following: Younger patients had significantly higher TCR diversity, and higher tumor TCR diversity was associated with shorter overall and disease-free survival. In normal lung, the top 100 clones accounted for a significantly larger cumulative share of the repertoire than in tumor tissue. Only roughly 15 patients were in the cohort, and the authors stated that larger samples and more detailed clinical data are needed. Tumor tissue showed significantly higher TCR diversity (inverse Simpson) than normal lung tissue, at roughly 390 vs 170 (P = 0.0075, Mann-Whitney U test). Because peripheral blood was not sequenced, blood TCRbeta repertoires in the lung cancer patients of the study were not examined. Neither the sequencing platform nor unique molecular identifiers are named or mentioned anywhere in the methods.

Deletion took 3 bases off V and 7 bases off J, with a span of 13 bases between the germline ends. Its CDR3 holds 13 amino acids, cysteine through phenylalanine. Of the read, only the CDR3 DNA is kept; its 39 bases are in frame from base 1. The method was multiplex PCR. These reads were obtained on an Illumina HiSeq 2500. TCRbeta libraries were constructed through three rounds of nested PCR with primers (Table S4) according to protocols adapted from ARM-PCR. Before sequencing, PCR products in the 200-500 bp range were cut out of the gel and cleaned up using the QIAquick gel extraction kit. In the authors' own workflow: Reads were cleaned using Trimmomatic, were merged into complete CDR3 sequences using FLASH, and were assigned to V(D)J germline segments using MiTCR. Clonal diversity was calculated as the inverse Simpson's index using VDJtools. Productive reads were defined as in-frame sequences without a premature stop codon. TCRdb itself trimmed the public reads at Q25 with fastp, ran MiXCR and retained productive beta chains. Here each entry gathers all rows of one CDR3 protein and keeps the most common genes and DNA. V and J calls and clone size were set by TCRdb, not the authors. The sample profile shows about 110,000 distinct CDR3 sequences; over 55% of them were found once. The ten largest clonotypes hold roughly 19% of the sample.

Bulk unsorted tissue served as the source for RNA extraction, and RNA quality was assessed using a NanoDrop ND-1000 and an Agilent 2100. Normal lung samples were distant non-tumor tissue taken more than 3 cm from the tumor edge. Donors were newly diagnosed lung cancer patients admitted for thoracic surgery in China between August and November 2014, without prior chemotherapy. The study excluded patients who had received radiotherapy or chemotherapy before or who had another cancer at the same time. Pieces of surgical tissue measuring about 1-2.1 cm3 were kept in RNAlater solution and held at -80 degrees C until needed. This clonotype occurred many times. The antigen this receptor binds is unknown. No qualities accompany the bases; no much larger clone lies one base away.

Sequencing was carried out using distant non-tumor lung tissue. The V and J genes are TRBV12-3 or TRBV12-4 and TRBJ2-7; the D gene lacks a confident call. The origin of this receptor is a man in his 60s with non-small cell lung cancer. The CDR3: CASSFGSMGEQYF. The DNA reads TGTGCCAGCAGTTTCGGCTCCATGGGGGAGCAGTACTTC.